This T cell receptor beta chain was retrieved from a study of blood T cell repertoires in COVID-19. Sequenced by immunoSEQ multiplex PCR; TCRdb stores in-frame clones only, minus some. Seen here are just over 350,000 clones, approximately 84% observed once, and the top ten hold 2.5% to 3%. The CDR3 is 16 residues long. Germline CDR1 ENHRY, CDR2 SYGVKD. J gave up 5 bases and V 6 bases, and 9 bases lay outside the gene matches. Sequencing was performed on PBMCs or T cells enriched from blood (not recorded which). This receptor was obtained from a woman in her thirties who had recovered from COVID-19. The chain joins TRBV10-3 to TRBJ2-1; 11 positions match TRBD2. The CDR3 DNA reads TGTGCCATCAGCCAGGGGGGGACTAGCGGTAACAATGAGCAGTTCTTC. As protein: CAISQGGTSGNNEQFF.